This record covers a single T cell receptor (beta chain). This clonotype was seen more than once but under ten times. Its cognate antigen has yet to be identified. Nothing much larger sits one base from this clone, and base qualities are not available. The protocol used for the library was 5' RACE. The sequencer listed for this sample is NextSeq 500. Unique molecular identifiers were attached to individual cDNA molecules in the TCR library protocol so that sequencing error and PCR bias could be corrected. Sequencing covered both TCR alpha and beta chains, and within each sample the abundances of alpha and beta sequences were tightly co-correlated. Per the authors' processing: V gene, J gene and CDR3 annotation of TCR sequences was performed with Decombinator V4. Expanded TCRs were defined as changing significantly between any two time points under a Poisson model with p below 0.0001. TCR abundances were normalised to the total number of TCRs sequenced in each sample and reported as counts per million. MAIT TCRs were defined by TRAV1-2 paired with TRAJ12, TRAJ20 or TRAJ33, and iNKT TCRs by TRAV10 paired with TRAJ18. VDJdb, accessed 1 November 2021, was searched for CMV, EBV and SARS-CoV-2 annotated TCRs, excluding TCRs annotated for multiple antigens. The public sequencing data were trimmed at Q25 with fastp and processed into clonotypes with MiXCR by TCRdb, which kept only in-frame beta chains. A single entry per CDR3 protein holds the most common genes and DNA from its merged rows. TCRdb's processing, not the authors', yielded these V and J calls. In all, the sample holds some 55,000 distinct CDR3 sequences, and around 12% of those were seen once. The ten largest account for roughly 2.5% of the sample.

This entry belongs to a study of early T cells in non-severe SARS-CoV-2 infection (dated by TCRdb to the early 2020s). Regarding the complete study: Because TCR sequencing relied on bulk RNA taken from unsorted whole blood, pairing of alpha and beta chains was not possible. Overall study results and their limits: VDJdb matching was skewed toward anti-spike CD8 responses, so virus-specific expansions were likely underestimated and private and CD4 specificities were missed.

The study was a case-control design nested within a healthcare worker cohort in London, UK, with weekly nasopharyngeal swab PCR tests and blood sampling. Healthcare workers were recruited between 23 and 31 March 2020, during the week of the UK lockdown, and were followed weekly for up to about 15 weeks. The germline V end is reduced by 0 bases and the J end by 1 base; junction bases left unmatched: 5. The cysteine opens and the phenylalanine closes a CDR3 of 15 amino acids. Solely the CDR3 DNA is kept, with 45 bases framed from the first base. Sequences DFQATT (CDR1) and SNEGSKA (CDR2) are obtained from the germline V gene (reference sequence).

Specimen: whole blood, collected at baseline. The sequence came from an adult who was a healthcare worker with PCR-confirmed SARS-CoV-2 infection or an uninfected control (not recorded which). The chain employs TRBV20-1 and TRBJ2-5; TRBD1 lines up with 7 middle nucleotides. The CDR3 reads as follows: CSARDPRDSQETQYF. The sequenced DNA: TGCAGTGCTAGAGACCCCCGGGACAGCCAAGAGACCCAGTACTTC.